A single sample gave rise to the 20 T cell receptor beta chains below, sequenced in a study of T cell repertoires in cytomegalovirus infection. For these TCRs, the target antigens are not known. Via MiXCR, TCRdb re-called the reads, giving one row per CDR3 protein. The table records about 890,000 distinct CDR3 sequences, around 29% of them present only once. The specimen was cultured CD8+ T cells from PBMCs, collected from culture after CMV antigen stimulation. Every receptor here comes from a human donor in good health (CMV status not recorded). Some clones in this sample may be carry-over from other donors' samples.

This clonotype was found many times. The rearrangement uses TRBV28 and TRBJ2-5; the D gene is possibly TRBD1 (6 bases). V was shortened by 3 bases and J by 4 bases, with 15 bases between the two germline ends. The CDR3 is 15 amino acids. CDR1 is MDHEN and CDR2 is SYDVKM in the germline V gene. The CDR3 here is CASSFIDRSGETQYF. The DNA for the CDR3 is TGTGCCAGCAGTTTTATAGACAGGTCGGGAGAGACCCAGTACTTC.

This clonotype appeared once. The chain employs TRBV6-2 or TRBV6-3 and TRBJ1-2; D is ambiguous. This CDR3 is 15 amino acids long. V was trimmed by 2 bases and J by 2 bases, leaving 12 bases between them. Per germline, CDR1 MNHEY and CDR2 SVGEGT. The CDR3 nucleotides are TGTGCCAGCAGTTACCTCAGGATGGGAAACTATGGCTACACCTTC. Its translation: CASSYLRMGNYGYTF.

The chain carries TRBV19 and TRBJ1-2; unclear D gene. With 7 bases removed from V and 5 bases from J, the gap between germline ends came to 23 bases. This CDR3 is built from 16 residues. CDR1 is LNHDA and CDR2 is SQIVND in the germline V gene (reference sequence). Here the CDR3 reads CASTPDVRLAFYGYTF. CDR3 DNA sequence: TGTGCCAGTACTCCCGACGTACGTCTAGCTTTTTATGGCTACACCTTC.

This clonotype was found many times. The rearrangement links TRBV20-1 to TRBJ2-1; the D is unclear. The CDR3 covers 13 residues. Germline V lookup: CDR1 DFQATT, CDR2 SNEGSKA (reference sequence). V was cut by 5 bases and J by 1 base, with 9 bases left in between. CDR3 nucleotides: TGCAGTGCTCCGAGGAGTTCCTACAATGAGCAGTTCTTC. Protein sequence: CSAPRSSYNEQFF.

This clonotype was observed a few times. J is TRBJ2-3 and V is TRBV4-3, with a weak D call TRBD2 (6 bases). V was pared by 4 bases and J by 5 bases, with 10 bases between. Germline CDR1 is LGHNA and CDR2 is YSLEER. This CDR3 region has 13 residues. This CDR3 reads CASSPGLIDTQYF. The DNA of the CDR3 is TGCGCCAGCAGCCCGGGACTTATAGATACGCAGTATTTT.

V usage is TRBV12-3 or TRBV12-4 and J usage is TRBJ2-2, with 8 bases lining up with TRBD2. The CDR3 contains 16 residues. Losses at the gene ends were 5 bases for V and 1 base for J; bases not matched to a gene: 6. The CDR3 is CASSLPGLENTGELFF. The CDR3 bases are TGTGCCAGCAGTCTCCCGGGACTAGAGAACACCGGGGAGCTGTTTTTT.

This clonotype has only a few counts. The chain carries TRBV7-9 and TRBJ2-4, with 8 positions matching TRBD2. Germline-derived CDR1 and CDR2 are SEHNR and FQNEAQ (reference sequence). This CDR3 spans 16 amino acids. With 4 bases clipped from V and 0 bases from J, the junction kept 5 bases outside the gene matches. DNA of the CDR3: TGTGCCAGCAGCTCCCCGGGAGGGACAGCCAAAAACATTCAGTACTTC. Protein: CASSSPGGTAKNIQYF. The entire variable domain, with the rest obtained from reference TRBV7-9 and TRBJ2-4, is as follows: DTGVSQNPRHKITKRGQNVTFRCDPISEHNRLYWYRQTLGQGPEFLTYFQNEAQLEKSRLLSDRFSAERPKGSFSTLEIQRTEQGDSAMYLCASSSPGGTAKNIQYFGAGTRLSVL.

This clonotype has a count of ten or more. The chain has TRBV12-3 or TRBV12-4 and TRBJ2-5; perhaps TRBD1 as D (6 bases). The V end was cut by 5 bases, the J end by 1 base, with 8 bases between. This CDR3 is built from 13 residues. The DNA for the CDR3 is TGTGCCAGCAGTCGGACAGCCCAAGAGACCCAGTACTTC. Its protein is CASSRTAQETQYF.

The V call is TRBV27, the J call TRBJ2-1; D may be TRBD1 or TRBD2 (7 bases each). Germline values: CDR1 MNHEY, CDR2 SMNVEV (reference sequence). The CDR3 runs 18 residues. Between the trimmed V and J ends, which lost 0 bases and 2 bases, there was a span of 17 bases. The CDR3 nucleotides read TGTGCCAGCAGTTTATCCCCCGGGCAGGGGGGGACCTACAATGAGCAGTTCTTC. This gives the protein CASSLSPGQGGTYNEQFF.

This clonotype was seen ten or more times. This chain uses TRBV7-2 with TRBJ2-3; the match to TRBD1 covers 8 bases. From germline, CDR1 is SGHTA and CDR2 FQGNSA. V dropped 5 bases and J dropped 6; count of bases not matched to a gene: 7. This CDR3 spans 14 amino acids. CDR3 protein: CASSPPTGDDTQYF. Written as DNA, the CDR3 is TGTGCCAGCAGCCCCCCGACAGGGGATGATACGCAGTATTTT.

This sequence joins TRBV7-8 and TRBJ2-3; D perhaps matches TRBD1 (7 bases). CDR3 length equals 15 residues. The V end lost 2 bases, the J end lost 5 bases, and 14 bases lay between the germline ends. Looked up from germline, CDR1 is SGHVS and CDR2 is FQNEAQ. The CDR3 spells CASSLSRGAIDTQYF. CDR3 in DNA: TGTGCCAGCAGCTTAAGCAGGGGGGCGATAGATACGCAGTATTTT.

V is TRBV14 and J is TRBJ1-4; weak D call: TRBD1 (5 bases). The V gene's germline CDR1 is SGHDN and CDR2 FVKESK. The V end lost 5 bases, the J end lost 8 bases, and 15 bases lay between the germline ends. The CDR3 totals 14 residues. The CDR3 protein is CASSTPEEGEKLFF. As DNA, the CDR3 is TGTGCCAGCAGCACCCCGGAGGAGGGGGAAAAACTGTTTTTT. Looking up the rest from reference TRBV14 and TRBJ1-4 gives the full variable domain: EAGVTQFPSHSVIEKGQTVTLRCDPISGHDNLYWYRRVMGKEIKFLLHFVKESKQDESGMPNNRFLAERTGGTYSTLKVQPAELEDSGVYFCASSTPEEGEKLFFGSGTQLSVL.

V gene TRBV27 combines with J gene TRBJ1-1; no clear D gene. Looked up from germline, CDR1 is MNHEY and CDR2 is SMNVEV (reference sequence). V shed 3 bases and J shed 1 base, with 9 bases lying between them. The CDR3 spans 14 residues. The CDR3 sequence: CASSFYQANTEAFF. For the CDR3, the DNA is TGTGCCAGCAGTTTCTATCAAGCGAACACTGAAGCTTTCTTT.

This clonotype has only a few counts. J is TRBJ2-2 and V is TRBV4-1; TRBD1 is a possible D gene (6 bases). The CDR3 is 15 amino acids. Germline loops: CDR1 MGHRA, CDR2 YSYEKL. V was clipped by 0 bases and J by 4 bases, with 9 bases between them. CDR3: CASSQDQGITGELFF. CDR3 nucleotides: TGCGCCAGCAGCCAAGATCAGGGGATCACCGGGGAGCTGTTTTTT.

The chain is built from TRBV6-6 and TRBJ2-1; D may be TRBD2 (6 bases). Deletions cut 8 bases from V and 4 bases from J, with 21 bases between. The CDR3 spans 16 residues. Germline V gives CDR1 MNHNY, CDR2 SVGAGI (reference sequence). CDR3 loop: CASSPATGRGYNEQFF. The CDR3 nucleotides are TGTGCCAGCTCCCCCGCCACAGGTCGGGGGTACAATGAGCAGTTCTTC.

V and J are TRBV27 and TRBJ2-7; D unclear. The CDR3 totals 15 residues. Germline V gives CDR1 MNHEY, CDR2 SMNVEV (reference sequence). V was shortened by 0 bases and J by 6 bases, with 15 bases between the two germline ends. For the CDR3, the DNA is TGTGCCAGCAGTTTATCTGTCCCCCCCCGGGCCGAGCAGTACTTC. This gives the protein CASSLSVPPRAEQYF.

The V and J genes are TRBV6-2 or TRBV6-3 and TRBJ1-4; D unclear. From germline, CDR1 is MNHEY and CDR2 SVGEGT. V gave up 7 bases and J gave up 8 bases, with 11 bases separating them. The CDR3 has 12 amino acids. The CDR3 loop reads CASNPFGEKLFF. The CDR3 DNA sequence: TGTGCCAGCAACCCCTTCGGGGAAAAACTGTTTTTT.

J is TRBJ1-1 and V is TRBV20-1; D might be TRBD1 (5 bases). The CDR3 is 14 residues long. Per germline, CDR1 DFQATT and CDR2 SNEGSKA (reference sequence). The V end lost 1 base, the J end lost 5 bases, and 14 bases lay between the germline ends. The DNA of the CDR3 is TGCAGTGCTAGAGTGAAGGGGCTGGGTACTGAAGCTTTCTTT. It encodes CSARVKGLGTEAFF.

This chain links TRBV5-6 with TRBJ2-1; D not resolved. Germline lookup yields CDR1 SGHDT and CDR2 YYEEEE. The CDR3 totals 11 residues. V was pared by 1 base and J by 10 bases, with 6 bases between. CDR3 sequence reads: CASSLNKEQFF. The CDR3 DNA reads as TGTGCCAGCAGCTTGAATAAGGAGCAGTTCTTC.

This clonotype occurred a few times. The rearrangement joins TRBV28 to TRBJ1-1, with D possibly TRBD1 on 6 matching bases. The V end lost 6 bases, the J end lost 1 base, and 9 bases lay between the germline ends. Germline V CDR1 and CDR2: MDHEN, SYDVKM. The CDR3 has 13 amino acids. CDR3 sequence (DNA): TGTGCCAGCAGAGGGACATCGAACACTGAAGCTTTCTTT. It specifies CASRGTSNTEAFF.